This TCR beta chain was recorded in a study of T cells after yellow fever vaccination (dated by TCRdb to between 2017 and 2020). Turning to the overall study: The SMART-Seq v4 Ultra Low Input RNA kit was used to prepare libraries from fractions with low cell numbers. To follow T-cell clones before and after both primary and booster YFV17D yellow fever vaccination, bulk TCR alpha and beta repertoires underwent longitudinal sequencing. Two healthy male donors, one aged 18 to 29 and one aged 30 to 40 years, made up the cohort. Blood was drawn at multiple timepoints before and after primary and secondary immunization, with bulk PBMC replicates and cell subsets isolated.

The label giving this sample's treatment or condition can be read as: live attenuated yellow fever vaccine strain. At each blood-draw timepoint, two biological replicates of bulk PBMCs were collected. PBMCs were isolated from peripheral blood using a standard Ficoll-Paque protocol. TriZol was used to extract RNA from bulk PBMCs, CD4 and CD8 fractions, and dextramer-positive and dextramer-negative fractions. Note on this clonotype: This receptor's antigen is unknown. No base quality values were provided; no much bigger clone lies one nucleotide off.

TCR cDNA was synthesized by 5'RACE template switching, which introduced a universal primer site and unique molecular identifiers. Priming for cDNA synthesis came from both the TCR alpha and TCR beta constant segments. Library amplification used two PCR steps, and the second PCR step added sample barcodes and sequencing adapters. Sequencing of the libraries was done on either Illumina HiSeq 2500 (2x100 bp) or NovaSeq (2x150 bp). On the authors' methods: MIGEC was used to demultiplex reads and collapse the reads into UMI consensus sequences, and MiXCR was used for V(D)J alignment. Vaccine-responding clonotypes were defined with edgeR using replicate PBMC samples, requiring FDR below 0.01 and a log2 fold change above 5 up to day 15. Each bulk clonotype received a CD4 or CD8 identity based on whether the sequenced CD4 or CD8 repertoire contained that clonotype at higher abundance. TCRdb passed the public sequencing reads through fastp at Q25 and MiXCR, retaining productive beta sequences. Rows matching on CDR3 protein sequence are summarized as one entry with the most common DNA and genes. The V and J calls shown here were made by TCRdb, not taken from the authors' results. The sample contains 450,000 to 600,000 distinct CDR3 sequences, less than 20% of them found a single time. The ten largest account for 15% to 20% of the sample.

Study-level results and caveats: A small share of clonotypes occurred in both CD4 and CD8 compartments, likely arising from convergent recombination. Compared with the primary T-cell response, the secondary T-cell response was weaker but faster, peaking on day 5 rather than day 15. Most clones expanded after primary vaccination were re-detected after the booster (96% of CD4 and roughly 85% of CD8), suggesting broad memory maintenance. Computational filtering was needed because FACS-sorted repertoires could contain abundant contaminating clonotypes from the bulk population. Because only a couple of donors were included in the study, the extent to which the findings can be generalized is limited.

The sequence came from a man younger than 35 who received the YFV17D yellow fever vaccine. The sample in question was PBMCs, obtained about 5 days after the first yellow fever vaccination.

The DNA reads TGCGCCAGCAGCCAAGAGGCAATACAGGGGTATAATTCACCCCTCCACTTT. The resulting protein is CASSQEAIQGYNSPLHF. The rearrangement joined TRBV4-3 to TRBJ1-6, with 7 bases aligning to TRBD1. The CDR3 goes from the cysteine to the phenylalanine over 17 residues. Only CDR3 DNA remains: 51 bases, in frame from the first base. CDR1 LGHNA and CDR2 YSLEER are derived from the germline V gene. V has 0 bases trimmed and J has 4 bases trimmed; junction bases matching no gene number 6.